The next 31 T cell receptor beta chains were all read from a single sample in a study of T cells in localized non-small cell lung cancer. The assay was immunoSEQ multiplex PCR, and TCRdb's table has in-frame clones only and misses some. This table has fewer than 60,000 clones, about 80% appearing once. The input for sequencing was peripheral blood, taken before any cancer treatment. Receptors were obtained from a female donor older than 55 with stage II squamous cell lung carcinoma.

The rearrangement joins TRBV5-6 to TRBJ1-1, with 9 bases identical to TRBD1. The CDR3 length is 15 residues. Germline V gene lookup returns CDR1 SGHDT and CDR2 YYEEEE. Germline trimming cut 4 bases from V and 1 base from J; bases unmatched to any gene: 5. This chain's CDR3 is CASSPPGQGNTEAFF. As DNA, the CDR3 is TGTGCCAGCAGCCCGCCGGGACAGGGGAACACTGAAGCTTTCTTT.

The chain couples TRBV4-1 to TRBJ2-1, with 10 bases aligning to TRBD2. V shed 0 bases and J 9 bases; nucleotides not matched to a gene: 8. The CDR3 contains 16 residues. Per the germline V gene, CDR1 is MGHRA and CDR2 is YSYEKL. CDR3 sequence (DNA): TGCGCCAGCAGCCAAGATCCGAGCGGGGGGGCGGGTGAGCAGTTCTTC. Amino acid sequence: CASSQDPSGGAGEQFF.

The chain recombines TRBV6-1 with TRBJ2-3; 8 bases match TRBD1. Unmatched junction bases numbered 10, after V lost 10 bases and J lost 4 bases. The CDR3 spans 14 residues. Germline CDR1 is MNHNS and CDR2 is SASEGT. The CDR3 protein is CATLDRAKADTQYF. CDR3 DNA sequence: TGTGCCACCCTGGACAGGGCGAAGGCAGATACGCAGTATTTT.

V and J are TRBV18 and TRBJ1-6; 7 nucleotides match TRBD1. Losses at the gene ends were 4 bases for V and 5 bases for J; bases not matched to a gene: 2. CDR1 KGHSH and CDR2 LQKENI come from the germline V gene. This CDR3 is built from 14 residues. The CDR3, as DNA: TGTGCCAGCTCACGGGACAGCCATAATTCACCCCTCCACTTT. The encoded protein is CASSRDSHNSPLHF.

This chain connects TRBV5-1 to TRBJ2-1, with TRBD2 matching over 11 bases. V trimming: 8 bases; J trimming: 4 bases; junction bases outside the gene matches: 11. CDR1 is SGHRS and CDR2 is YFSETQ in the germline V gene. The CDR3 runs 16 residues. CDR3 sequence: CASLPMTSGAYNEQFF. The CDR3, as DNA: TGCGCCAGTTTGCCTATGACTAGCGGGGCGTACAATGAGCAGTTCTTC.

Comment on this clone: Other DNA sequences in the sample encode the same CDR3. The chain recombines TRBV25-1 with TRBJ1-6; D gene unclear. This CDR3 is built from 12 residues. Deletions cut 4 bases from V and 7 bases from J, with 5 bases between. The germline CDR1 and CDR2 sequences are MGHDK and SYGVNS. CDR3 coding DNA: TGTGCCAGCAGTGTCGGGAATTCACCCCTCCACTTT. Translation: CASSVGNSPLHF. Combining the CDR3 with reference TRBV25-1 and TRBJ1-6 gives the whole variable domain EADIYQTPRYLVIGTGKKITLECSQTMGHDKMYWYQQDPGMELHLIHYSYGVNSTEKGDLSSESTVSRIRTEHFPLTLESARPSHTSQYLCASSVGNSPLHFGNGTRLTVT.

As to this clone: One junction end disagrees with the germline gene, perhaps due to a read error. The CDR3 sequence: CASSLADETGELFF. CDR3 nucleotide sequence: TGTGCTAGCAGCTTAGCGGATGAGACCGGGGAGCTGTTTTTT. The chain is built from TRBV7-7 and TRBJ2-2; weak D call: TRBD2 (6 bases). The CDR3 sequence is 14 residues long. Germline V gene sequence: CDR1 SSHAT, CDR2 FNYEAQ (reference sequence).

V is TRBV19 and J is TRBJ1-1, with D hard to call. Between the trimmed V and J ends, which lost 4 bases and 1 base, there was a span of 13 bases. Germline V gene lookup returns CDR1 LNHDA and CDR2 SQIVND (reference sequence). CDR3 size: 15 residues. The CDR3 DNA follows: TGTGCCAGTAGTAACATTTGGGTGCAGAACACTGAAGCTTTCTTT. This gives the protein CASSNIWVQNTEAFF.

The CDR3 coding sequence is TGTGCCTGGGCCAGTACGGACTATGGCTACACCTTC. Translating gives CAWASTDYGYTF. V is TRBV30 and J is TRBJ1-2, with D unresolved. CDR1 is GTSNPN, CDR2 SVGIG, per germline (reference sequence). V dropped 5 bases and J dropped 3 bases, with 10 bases sitting between them. The CDR3 is made up of 12 amino acids.

This chain connects TRBV10-3 to TRBJ2-1, with D perhaps assigned TRBD1 or TRBD2 (5 bases each). This CDR3 spans 13 amino acids. V was shortened by 7 bases and J by 0 bases, with 7 bases between the two germline ends. Looked up from germline, CDR1 is ENHRY and CDR2 is SYGVKD. Here the CDR3 reads CAIKGSSYNEQFF. In DNA, the CDR3 is TGTGCCATCAAGGGGAGCTCCTACAATGAGCAGTTCTTC.

The chain has TRBV7-2 and TRBJ2-2; D not certain. This CDR3 has 15 residues. Per the germline V gene, CDR1 is SGHTA and CDR2 is FQGNSA. Trimming cost V 2 bases and J 0 bases, with 7 bases left between them. In DNA, the CDR3 is TGTGCCAGCAGCTTAAGCACAACGAACACCGGGGAGCTGTTTTTT. Protein: CASSLSTTNTGELFF.

The rearrangement links TRBV19 to TRBJ2-5; 8 positions agree with TRBD1. Germline loops: CDR1 LNHDA, CDR2 SQIVND (reference sequence). The CDR3 covers 13 residues. After removal of 5 bases from V and 4 bases from J, the junction contained 3 bases not matched to a gene. The CDR3 region is CASSATGGETQYF. The CDR3 bases are TGTGCCAGTAGTGCTACAGGGGGAGAGACCCAGTACTTC.

CDR3 region: CASRGGVTEAFF. For the CDR3, the DNA is TGTGCCTCTCGAGGTGGAGTCACTGAAGCTTTCTTT. V is TRBV6-5 and J is TRBJ1-1; D remains ambiguous. The CDR3 is made up of 12 amino acids. Between the trimmed V and J ends, which lost 11 bases and 4 bases, there was a span of 14 bases. CDR1 is MNHEY, CDR2 SVGAGI, per germline.

A few counts support this clone. The chain has TRBV7-2 and TRBJ2-1, with 7 bases aligning to TRBD2. Trimming took 6 bases from V and 5 from J; bases not matched to a gene: 4. Germline V gene data show CDR1 as SGHTA and CDR2 as FQGNSA. CDR3 length: 13 residues. The CDR3 DNA follows: TGTGCCAGCAGTTCCGGGACTAACAATGAGCAGTTCTTC. This sequence encodes CASSSGTNNEQFF.

J is TRBJ2-1 and V is TRBV4-1; D is perhaps TRBD1 (6 bases). The CDR3 has 14 amino acids. CDR1 and CDR2 from the germline V gene are MGHRA and YSYEKL. V was clipped by 1 base and J by 4 bases, with 8 bases between them. The CDR3 DNA follows: TGCGCCAGCAGCCAAGGGACAGAGTACAATGAGCAGTTCTTC. This encodes CASSQGTEYNEQFF.

The V call is TRBV7-2, the J call TRBJ1-6; the match to TRBD1 covers 10 bases. This CDR3 has 15 residues. The germline gives CDR1 SGHTA, CDR2 FQGNSA. J was trimmed by 10 bases and V by 5 bases; bases with no gene match: 8. The CDR3 here is CASSRDRGLESPLHF. The CDR3 DNA reads TGTGCCAGCAGCCGTGACAGGGGGCTAGAGTCACCCCTCCACTTT.

This clone was counted only a few times. The chain has TRBV11-2 and TRBJ1-6; a weak D match, TRBD1 (6 bases). V shed 5 bases and J shed 3 bases, with 17 bases lying between them. Germline CDR1 and CDR2: SGHAT and FQNNGV. The CDR3 loop spans 17 amino acids. The CDR3 nucleotides are TGTGCCAGCAGCCGGCCGTCACAGGGAGGCTATAATTCACCCCTCCACTTT. As protein: CASSRPSQGGYNSPLHF.

A note on this clone: This sample also contains other DNA sequences that code for the same CDR3. The rearrangement joins TRBV5-1 to TRBJ1-2, with D possibly matching TRBD1 (5 bases). CDR1 and CDR2 (germline): SGHRS, YFSETQ. This CDR3 has 15 amino acids. V was cut by 0 bases and J by 4 bases, with 13 bases left in between. The CDR3, as DNA: TGCGCCAGCAGCTTGGATGGGCAGGGCCTCTATGGCTACACCTTC. Translation: CASSLDGQGLYGYTF.

This sequence joins TRBV11-2 and TRBJ2-1; D perhaps matches TRBD2 (6 bases). This CDR3 spans 14 amino acids. The germline gives CDR1 SGHAT, CDR2 FQNNGV. The V and J ends lost 5 bases and 5 bases respectively, with 13 bases between them. The CDR3 bases are TGTGCCAGCAGCGTCCGGGACTTAGACAATGAGCAGTTCTTC. This sequence encodes CASSVRDLDNEQFF.

The J gene is TRBJ2-5, the V gene TRBV11-3, with TRBD1 identical over 10 bases. Germline CDR1 is SGHNT and CDR2 is YENEEA. V dropped 5 bases and J dropped 10; count of bases not matched to a gene: 7. This CDR3 spans 13 amino acids. CDR3 DNA sequence: TGTGCCAGCAGCCCCGGGACAGGGGAGGGCCAGTACTTC. Translated: CASSPGTGEGQYF.

This chain connects TRBV2 to TRBJ2-2; tentatively, D is TRBD2 (6 bases). The CDR3 consists of 14 residues. Looked up from germline, CDR1 is SNHLY and CDR2 is FYNNEI. Trimming pared 8 bases from V and 0 bases from J, leaving 10 bases between. The DNA of the CDR3 is TGTGCCAGCTCGGGGGATTCGAACACCGGGGAGCTGTTTTTT. It translates to CASSGDSNTGELFF.

The CDR3 here is CASSLGRPGGVDEQFF. CDR3 nucleotide sequence: TGTGCCAGCAGCTTAGGACGTCCAGGGGGGGTGGATGAGCAGTTCTTC. The rearrangement joins TRBV7-6 to TRBJ2-1; D is perhaps TRBD1 or TRBD2 (7 bases each). From germline, CDR1 is SGHVS and CDR2 FNYEAQ. Trimming cost V 1 base and J 8 bases, with 18 bases left between them. This CDR3 comprises 16 residues.

The DNA of the CDR3 is TGTGCCAGTAGTATTAACAGGTTCAATCAGCCCCAGCATTTT. Its translation: CASSINRFNQPQHF. This chain joins TRBV19 and TRBJ1-5; D perhaps matches TRBD1 (5 bases). Germline V lookup: CDR1 LNHDA, CDR2 SQIVND (reference sequence). The V end was cut by 3 bases, the J end by 3 bases, with 9 bases between. The CDR3 contains 14 residues.

The chain joins TRBV7-6 to TRBJ2-5; D is perhaps TRBD1 or TRBD2 (5 bases each). V lost 5 bases to trimming and J lost 2 bases, with 12 bases between them. CDR1 is SGHVS, CDR2 FNYEAQ, per germline. There are 14 residues in the CDR3. CDR3 DNA sequence: TGTGCCAGCAGCCGGGACCCGCATCAAGAGACCCAGTACTTC. It encodes CASSRDPHQETQYF.

The chain is built from TRBV7-9 and TRBJ1-3; D remains unclear. Trimming removed 2 bases at V and 7 bases at J, with 0 bases between. Germline V gene lookup returns CDR1 SEHNR and CDR2 FQNEAQ (reference sequence). The CDR3 has 10 amino acids. In DNA, the CDR3 is TGTGCCAGCAGCTTAAACACCATATATTTT. Protein sequence: CASSLNTIYF.

This chain connects TRBV18 to TRBJ2-1; 7 positions agree with TRBD2. CDR1 and CDR2 from the germline V gene are KGHSH and LQKENI. This CDR3 comprises 15 residues. Trimming cost V 3 bases and J 4 bases; bases outside gene matches: 6. The chain's CDR3 is CASSPTSGGYNEQFF. The CDR3 coding sequence is TGTGCCAGCTCACCCACCTCGGGGGGATACAATGAGCAGTTCTTC.

The J gene is TRBJ2-3, the V gene TRBV6-6; D possibly corresponds to TRBD2 (6 bases). Trimming pared 5 bases from V and 10 bases from J, leaving 13 bases between. This CDR3 has 12 amino acids. The germline CDR1 and CDR2 sequences are MNHNY and SVGAGI (reference sequence). CDR3 residues: CASSPSGTSQYF. DNA of the CDR3: TGTGCCAGCAGTCCCTCCGGGACTTCGCAGTATTTT.

This chain uses TRBV4-3 with TRBJ1-5; D gene uncertain. V gave up 0 bases and J gave up 3 bases, with 12 bases separating them. Germline CDR1 is LGHNA and CDR2 is YSLEER. The CDR3 has 16 amino acids. For the CDR3, the DNA is TGCGCCAGCAGCCAAGATCGGGCGGGCACCAATCAGCCCCAGCATTTT. It specifies CASSQDRAGTNQPQHF.

The chain recombines TRBV7-8 with TRBJ2-5; the D is unclear. The V end lost 1 base, the J end lost 5 bases, and 11 bases lay between the germline ends. CDR1 SGHVS and CDR2 FQNEAQ come from the germline V gene. There are 14 residues in the CDR3. The CDR3 is CASSLGTSRETQYF. The CDR3 DNA follows: TGTGCCAGCAGCTTAGGGACGAGCCGGGAGACCCAGTACTTC.

This clone was seen once. The chain couples TRBV6-6 to TRBJ1-1; 9 bases are shared with TRBD1. The CDR3 is 14 amino acids. Trimming took 5 bases from V and 3 from J; bases not matched to a gene: 4. Germline lookup yields CDR1 MNHNY and CDR2 SVGAGI (reference sequence). CDR3 nucleotides: TGTGCCAGCAGTGACAGGGGGTCGGACACTGAAGCTTTCTTT. Translated, it gives CASSDRGSDTEAFF.

V is TRBV15 and J is TRBJ2-5; D is perhaps TRBD2 (5 bases). The germline V gene encodes CDR1 LNHNV and CDR2 YYDKDF (reference sequence). The CDR3 consists of 13 residues. The V end lost 0 bases, the J end lost 5 bases, and 7 bases lay between the germline ends. The CDR3 spells CATSRDRGETQYF. In DNA, the CDR3 is TGTGCCACCAGCAGAGATCGAGGGGAGACCCAGTACTTC.